The T cell receptor beta chain under discussion was sequenced for a study of blood T cells in healthy people across ages. Findings and limits, study-wide: Estimates based on one million T cells were treated as lower bounds. Unsorted PBMCs prevented conclusive naive versus antigen-experienced comparison.

Primers used in a second PCR of about 6 to 11 cycles were a sample-barcoded 5' primer and a J-beta primer mix. Through a template-switch adaptor with 12 random nucleotides, each cDNA molecule received a tag. TCRdb reanalysed the 5' RACE reads using MiXCR and keeps one entry per CDR3 protein. The sample contains 1.5 million to 2 million distinct CDR3 sequences, approximately 50% of which appear only once. Worth noting for this clonotype: Its cognate antigen is unknown.

Germline loops: CDR1 LGHNA, CDR2 YNFKEQ. The CDR3 is 17 amino acids. Between the trimmed V and J ends, which lost 0 bases and 4 bases, there was a span of 15 bases. V gene TRBV4-2 combines with J gene TRBJ2-2; D gene unclear. Sequences were obtained from blood. This clonotype originated in a woman between 40 and 55 years old in good health. CDR3 amino acids: CASSQDSGTSFTGELFF. The CDR3 coding sequence is TGTGCCAGCAGCCAAGATTCGGGCACGTCCTTCACCGGGGAGCTGTTTTTT.